This entry describes one T cell receptor beta chain. These data belong to a study of cytomegalovirus exposure and HLA in healthy donors. Germline V gene sequence: CDR1 LNHDA, CDR2 SQIVND (reference sequence). The CDR3 loop spans 15 amino acids. The ends lost 6 bases at V and 7 bases at J; junction bases unmatched: 12. Primers for the PCR totalled 60 Vbeta and 13 Jbeta. The assay was immunoSEQ multiplex PCR, and TCRdb's table has in-frame clones only and misses some. In the table there are roughly 170,000 clones, roughly 80% of which are singletons. This receptor was taken from a woman younger than 30 in good health and CMV-seronegative. The chain couples TRBV19 to TRBJ1-5, with 7 bases lining up with TRBD1. Sequencing was performed on PBMCs. Here the CDR3 reads CASRGSRQGEQPQHF. The CDR3 DNA follows: TGTGCCAGTAGGGGAAGCAGACAGGGCGAACAGCCCCAGCATTTT.